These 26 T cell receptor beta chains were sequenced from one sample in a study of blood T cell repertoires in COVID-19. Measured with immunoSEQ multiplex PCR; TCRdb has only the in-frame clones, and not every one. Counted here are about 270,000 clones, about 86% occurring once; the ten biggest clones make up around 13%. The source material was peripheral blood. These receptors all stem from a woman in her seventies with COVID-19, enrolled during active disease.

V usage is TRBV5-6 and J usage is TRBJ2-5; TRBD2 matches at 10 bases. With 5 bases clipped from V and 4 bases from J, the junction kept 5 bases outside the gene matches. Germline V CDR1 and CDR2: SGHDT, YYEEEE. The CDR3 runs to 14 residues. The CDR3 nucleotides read TGTGCCAGCAGTTCAGCGGGGGGGCGAGAGACCCAGTACTTC. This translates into CASSSAGGRETQYF. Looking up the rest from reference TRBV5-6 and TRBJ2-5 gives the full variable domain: DAGVTQSPTHLIKTRGQQVTLRCSPKSGHDTVSWYQQALGQGPQFIFQYYEEEERQRGNFPDRFSGHQFPNYSSELNVNALLLGDSALYLCASSSAGGRETQYFGPGTRLLVL.

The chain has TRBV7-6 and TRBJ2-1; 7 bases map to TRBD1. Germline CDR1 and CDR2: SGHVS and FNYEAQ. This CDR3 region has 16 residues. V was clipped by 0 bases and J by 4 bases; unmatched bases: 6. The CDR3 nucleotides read TGTGCCAGCAGCTTAGCGCTACAGGGGCTTTACAATGAGCAGTTCTTC. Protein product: CASSLALQGLYNEQFF.

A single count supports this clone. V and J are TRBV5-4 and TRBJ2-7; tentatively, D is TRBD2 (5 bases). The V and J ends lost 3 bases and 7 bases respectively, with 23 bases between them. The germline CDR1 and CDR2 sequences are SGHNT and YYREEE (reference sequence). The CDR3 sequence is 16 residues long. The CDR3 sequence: CASSSWDAPAAGEQYF. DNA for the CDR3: TGTGCCAGCAGCTCCTGGGATGCGCCAGCGGCGGGTGAGCAGTACTTC.

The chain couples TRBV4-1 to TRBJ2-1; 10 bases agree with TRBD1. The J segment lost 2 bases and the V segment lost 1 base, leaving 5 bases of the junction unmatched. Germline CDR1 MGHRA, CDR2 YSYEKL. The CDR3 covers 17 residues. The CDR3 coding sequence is TGCGCCAGCAGCCAAGGGGGGGGACAGGGGACCTACAATGAGCAGTTCTTC. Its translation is CASSQGGGQGTYNEQFF.

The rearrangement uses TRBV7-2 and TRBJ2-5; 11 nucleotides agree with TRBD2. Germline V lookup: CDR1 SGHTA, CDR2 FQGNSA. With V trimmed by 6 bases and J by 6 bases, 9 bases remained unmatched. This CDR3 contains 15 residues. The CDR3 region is CASRAGLAGGKTQYF. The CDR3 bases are TGTGCCAGCAGGGCGGGCCTAGCGGGGGGAAAGACCCAGTACTTC.

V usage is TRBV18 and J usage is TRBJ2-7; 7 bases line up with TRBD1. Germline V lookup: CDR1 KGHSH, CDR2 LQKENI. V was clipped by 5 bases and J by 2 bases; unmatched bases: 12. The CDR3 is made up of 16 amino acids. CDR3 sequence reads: CASSSPTGWGTYEQYF. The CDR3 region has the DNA TGTGCCAGCTCATCCCCGACAGGGTGGGGGACCTACGAGCAGTACTTC.

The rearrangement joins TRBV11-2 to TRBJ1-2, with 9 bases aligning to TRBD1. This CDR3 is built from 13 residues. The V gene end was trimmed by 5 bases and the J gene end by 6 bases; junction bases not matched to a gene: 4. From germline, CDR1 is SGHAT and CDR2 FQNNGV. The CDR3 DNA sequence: TGTGCCAGCAGCCTCAGGACAGGGGATGGCTACACCTTC. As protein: CASSLRTGDGYTF. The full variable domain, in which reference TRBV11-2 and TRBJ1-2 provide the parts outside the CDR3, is EAGVAQSPRYKIIEKRQSVAFWCNPISGHATLYWYQQILGQGPKLLIQFQNNGVVDDSQLPKDRFSAERLKGVDSTLKIQPAKLEDSAVYLCASSLRTGDGYTFGSGTRLTVV.

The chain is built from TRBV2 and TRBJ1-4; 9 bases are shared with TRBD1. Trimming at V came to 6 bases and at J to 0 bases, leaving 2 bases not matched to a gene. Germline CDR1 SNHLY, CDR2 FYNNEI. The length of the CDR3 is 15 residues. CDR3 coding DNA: TGTGCCAGCAGACAGGGGGCTGCAACTAATGAAAAACTGTTTTTT. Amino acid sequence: CASRQGAATNEKLFF.

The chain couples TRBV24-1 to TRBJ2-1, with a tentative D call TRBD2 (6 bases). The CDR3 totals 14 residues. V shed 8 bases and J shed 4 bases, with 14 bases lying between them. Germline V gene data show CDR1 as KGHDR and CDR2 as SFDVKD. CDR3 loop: CATMEGNGYNEQFF. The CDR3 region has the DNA TGTGCCACCATGGAGGGCAACGGGTACAATGAGCAGTTCTTC.

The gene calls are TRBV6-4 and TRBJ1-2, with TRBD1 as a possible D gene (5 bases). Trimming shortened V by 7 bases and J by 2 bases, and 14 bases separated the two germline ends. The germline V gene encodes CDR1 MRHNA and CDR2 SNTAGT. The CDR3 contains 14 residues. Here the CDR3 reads CASTPDQGNYGYTF. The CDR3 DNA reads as TGTGCCAGCACCCCTGACCAGGGAAACTATGGCTACACCTTC.

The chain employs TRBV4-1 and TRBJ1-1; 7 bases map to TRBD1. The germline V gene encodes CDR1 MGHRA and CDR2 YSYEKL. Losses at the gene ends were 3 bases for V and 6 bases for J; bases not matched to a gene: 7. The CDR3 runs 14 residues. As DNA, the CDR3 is TGCGCCAGCAGCCACCTTGGCAGGGGGGCTGAAGCTTTCTTT. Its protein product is CASSHLGRGAEAFF.

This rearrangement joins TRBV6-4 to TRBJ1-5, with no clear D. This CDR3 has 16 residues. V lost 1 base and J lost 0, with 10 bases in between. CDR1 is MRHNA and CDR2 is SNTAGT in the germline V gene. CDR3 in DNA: TGTGCCAGCAGTGACTGGAGAGGTGATAGCAATCAGCCCCAGCATTTT. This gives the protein CASSDWRGDSNQPQHF.

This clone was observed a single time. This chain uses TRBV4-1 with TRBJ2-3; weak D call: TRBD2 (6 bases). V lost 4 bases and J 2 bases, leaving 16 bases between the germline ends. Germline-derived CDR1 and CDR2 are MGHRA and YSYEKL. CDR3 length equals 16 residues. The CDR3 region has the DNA TGCGCCAGCAGCCTAAGAGGAGGGGAACTCACAGATACGCAGTATTTT. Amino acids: CASSLRGGELTDTQYF.

The CDR3 reads CASSQGPGGFNYGYTF. The CDR3 DNA reads as TGCGCCAGCAGCCAAGGCCCGGGAGGGTTCAACTATGGCTACACCTTC. The chain recombines TRBV4-1 with TRBJ1-2; D not resolved. The V end was cut by 1 base, the J end by 2 bases, with 14 bases between. Germline CDR1 is MGHRA and CDR2 is YSYEKL. The CDR3 runs to 16 residues.

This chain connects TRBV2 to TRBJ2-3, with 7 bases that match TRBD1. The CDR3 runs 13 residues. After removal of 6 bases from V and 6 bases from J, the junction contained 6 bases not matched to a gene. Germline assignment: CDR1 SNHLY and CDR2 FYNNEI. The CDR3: CASSTLTGDTQYF. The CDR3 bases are TGTGCCAGCAGCACCTTGACAGGGGATACGCAGTATTTT.

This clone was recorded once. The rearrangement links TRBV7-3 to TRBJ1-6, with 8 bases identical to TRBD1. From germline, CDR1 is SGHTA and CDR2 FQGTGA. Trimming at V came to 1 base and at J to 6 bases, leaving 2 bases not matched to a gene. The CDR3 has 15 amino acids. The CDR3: CASSLRTGGNSPLHF. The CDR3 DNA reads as TGTGCCAGCAGCTTAAGAACAGGGGGTAATTCACCCCTCCACTTT. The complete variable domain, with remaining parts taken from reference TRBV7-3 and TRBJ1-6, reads GAGVSQTPSNKVTEKGKYVELRCDPISGHTALYWYRQSLGQGPEFLIYFQGTGAADDSGLPNDRFFAVRPEGSVSTLKIQRTERGDSAVYLCASSLRTGGNSPLHFGNGTRLTVT.

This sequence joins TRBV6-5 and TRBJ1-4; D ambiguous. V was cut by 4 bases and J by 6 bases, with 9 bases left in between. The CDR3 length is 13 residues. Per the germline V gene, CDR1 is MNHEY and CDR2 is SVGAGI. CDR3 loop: CASSFGGYEKLFF. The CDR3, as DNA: TGTGCCAGCAGTTTTGGAGGTTATGAAAAACTGTTTTTT.

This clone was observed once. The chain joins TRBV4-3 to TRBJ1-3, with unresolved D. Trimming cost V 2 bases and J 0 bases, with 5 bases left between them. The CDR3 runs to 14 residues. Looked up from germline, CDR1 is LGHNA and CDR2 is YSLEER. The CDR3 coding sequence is TGCGCCAGCAGCCAACGGGGCTCTGGAAACACCATATATTTT. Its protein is CASSQRGSGNTIYF.

The DNA for the CDR3 is TGTGCCAGCTCACCTACTAGCGGGGGCGGGTACGAGCAGTACTTC. Protein: CASSPTSGGGYEQYF. The chain combines TRBV18 with TRBJ2-7; 11 nucleotides line up with TRBD2. V trimming: 3 bases; J trimming: 4 bases; junction bases outside the gene matches: 5. The CDR3 runs 15 residues. Per germline, CDR1 KGHSH and CDR2 LQKENI.

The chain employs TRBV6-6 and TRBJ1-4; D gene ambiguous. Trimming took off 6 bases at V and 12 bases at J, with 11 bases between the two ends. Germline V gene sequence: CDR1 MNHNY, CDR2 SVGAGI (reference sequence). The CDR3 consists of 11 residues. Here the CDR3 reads CASSPGSELFF. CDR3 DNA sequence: TGTGCCAGCAGCCCGGGTTCTGAACTGTTTTTT.

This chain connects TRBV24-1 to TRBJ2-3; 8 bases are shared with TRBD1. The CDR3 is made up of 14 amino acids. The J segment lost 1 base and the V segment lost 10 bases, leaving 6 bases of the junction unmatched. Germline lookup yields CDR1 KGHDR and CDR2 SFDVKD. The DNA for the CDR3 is TGTGCCACTCAAGACAGGGGACGCACAGATACGCAGTATTTT. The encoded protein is CATQDRGRTDTQYF.

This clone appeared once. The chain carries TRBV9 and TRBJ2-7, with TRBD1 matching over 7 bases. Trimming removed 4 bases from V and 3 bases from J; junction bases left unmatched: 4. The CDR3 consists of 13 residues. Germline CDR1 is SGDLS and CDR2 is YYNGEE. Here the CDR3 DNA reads TGTGCCAGCAGCCCGGGACAGTTCTACGAGCAGTACTTC. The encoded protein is CASSPGQFYEQYF.

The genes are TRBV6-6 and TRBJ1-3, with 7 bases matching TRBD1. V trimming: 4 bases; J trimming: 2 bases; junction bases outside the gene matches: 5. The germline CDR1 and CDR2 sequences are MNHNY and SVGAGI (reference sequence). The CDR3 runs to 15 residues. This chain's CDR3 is CASSFPRGAGNTIYF. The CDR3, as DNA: TGTGCCAGCAGTTTCCCCAGGGGGGCTGGAAACACCATATATTTT.

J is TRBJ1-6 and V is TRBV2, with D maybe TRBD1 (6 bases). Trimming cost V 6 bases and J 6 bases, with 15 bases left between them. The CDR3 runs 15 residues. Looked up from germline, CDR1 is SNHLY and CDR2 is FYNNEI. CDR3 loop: CASRNSGDTNSPLHF. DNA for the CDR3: TGTGCCAGCAGAAACTCAGGGGACACTAATTCACCCCTCCACTTT. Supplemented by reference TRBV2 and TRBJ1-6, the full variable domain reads EPEVTQTPSHQVTQMGQEVILRCVPISNHLYFYWYRQILGQKVEFLVSFYNNEISEKSEIFDDQFSVERPDGSNFTLKIRSTKLEDSAMYFCASRNSGDTNSPLHFGNGTRLTVT.

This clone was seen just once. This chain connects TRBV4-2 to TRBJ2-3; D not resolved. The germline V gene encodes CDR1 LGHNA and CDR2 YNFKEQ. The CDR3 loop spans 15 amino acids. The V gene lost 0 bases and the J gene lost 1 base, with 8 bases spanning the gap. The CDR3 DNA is TGTGCCAGCAGCCAAGACGAATCAGGCACAGATACGCAGTATTTT. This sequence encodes CASSQDESGTDTQYF.

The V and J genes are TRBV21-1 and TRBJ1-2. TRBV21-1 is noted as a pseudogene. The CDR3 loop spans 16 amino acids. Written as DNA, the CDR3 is TGTGCCAGCGAAACATCCCGGGGGGCGGCAGACTATGGCTACACCTTC. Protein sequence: CASETSRGAADYGYTF.